These 7 T cell receptor beta chains came from one sample sequenced in a study of radiotherapy plus CTLA-4 blockade in lung cancer listed by TCRdb under 2018. The method was the immunoSEQ multiplex PCR assay. TCRdb took this table from immuneACCESS and kept in-frame rearrangements with V and J called. Such tables lack part of the clones; where checked against another copy, unresolved V genes explain under half of the gap, and the rest is unexplained. The sample profile shows tens of thousands of clones; approximately 79% of them were found once. The top ten hold 8.5% to 10% of the sample. The input for sequencing was peripheral blood, taken from a patient treated with radiotherapy plus ipilimumab. These TCRs come from a human donor with non-small cell lung cancer who had a complete response to radiotherapy plus ipilimumab.

The chain has TRBV18 and TRBJ2-2; 7 bases map to TRBD2. The germline V gene encodes CDR1 KGHSH and CDR2 LQKENI. The CDR3 sequence is 13 residues long. Trimming cost V 4 bases and J 6 bases; bases outside gene matches: 2. The CDR3 is CASSLAGSGELFF. CDR3 DNA: TGTGCCAGCTCACTAGCGGGTTCCGGGGAGCTGTTTTTT.

This clone appeared a few times. The V gene is TRBV6-5, the J gene TRBJ2-1; 7 positions match TRBD2. J gave up 7 bases and V 7 bases, and 7 bases lay outside the gene matches. The CDR3 has 13 amino acids. From germline, CDR1 is MNHEY and CDR2 SVGAGI. Here the CDR3 DNA reads TGTGCCAGCACCTTGGACGGGGGGAATGAGCAGTTCTTC. This sequence encodes CASTLDGGNEQFF.

The chain combines TRBV6-5 with TRBJ2-1, with D possibly being TRBD2 (6 bases). The CDR3 is made up of 11 amino acids. The V end was cut by 2 bases, the J end by 13 bases, with 9 bases between. Germline CDR1 is MNHEY and CDR2 is SVGAGI. The CDR3 sequence is CASSYGEAQFF. Here the CDR3 DNA reads TGTGCCAGCAGTTACGGGGAGGCACAGTTCTTC.

This clone appeared a few times. The chain couples TRBV5-1 to TRBJ2-1, with 8 bases lining up with TRBD1. J lost 3 bases, V lost 4 bases, and 6 bases had no gene match. The CDR3 runs 15 residues. Germline V gene data show CDR1 as SGHRS and CDR2 as YFSETQ. The CDR3 spells CASSQPGQDYNEQFF. DNA of the CDR3: TGCGCCAGCAGCCAACCGGGACAGGACTACAATGAGCAGTTCTTC.

V gene TRBV14 combines with J gene TRBJ2-1; no firm D call. CDR1 SGHDN and CDR2 FVKESK come from the germline V gene. The CDR3 covers 15 residues. V was clipped by 4 bases and J by 0 bases, with 10 bases between them. CDR3 amino acids: CASSLQLSSYNEQFF. The CDR3 DNA reads as TGTGCCAGCAGCCTTCAACTGAGCTCCTACAATGAGCAGTTCTTC.

This chain connects TRBV5-4 to TRBJ2-1, with 12 bases identical to TRBD2. The junction had 2 bases not matched to a gene; V was cut back by 3 bases and J by 7 bases. The germline gives CDR1 SGHNT, CDR2 YYREEE (reference sequence). CDR3 length: 14 amino acids. The CDR3 loop reads CASSSSGRVNEQFF. The CDR3 bases are TGTGCCAGCAGCTCTAGCGGGAGGGTGAATGAGCAGTTCTTC.

This chain joins TRBV6-5 and TRBJ2-3, with 8 positions matching TRBD2. Germline trimming cut 7 bases from V and 4 bases from J; bases unmatched to any gene: 7. The V gene's germline CDR1 is MNHEY and CDR2 SVGAGI. The CDR3 totals 14 residues. CDR3 protein: CASTQREWSDTQYF. Written as DNA, the CDR3 is TGTGCCAGCACTCAGCGGGAGTGGTCAGATACGCAGTATTTT.